This TCR beta chain was retrieved from a study of vaccination and CD4 T cells after COVID-19 (dated by TCRdb to the early 2020s). Regarding the complete study: Convalescent patients had a positive SARS-CoV-2 result on nasal swab PCR, and of these patients, nine had mild disease and one had severe disease. Six males and four females were included in the convalescent cohort, with two Hispanic individuals, seven Caucasians, two Asians and one multiracial person represented. Participants received two doses of either the Pfizer-BioNTech BNT162b2 vaccine (n=8) or the Moderna mRNA-1273 vaccine (n=2). Post-COVID blood samples from convalescent patients were collected a median of approximately 100 days after diagnosis, with a range of about 35 to 180 days. Post-vaccine blood samples were obtained a median of approximately 70 days after the second vaccine dose, with a range of about 12 to 241 days. For stimulating the cultures, overlapping spike peptide pools were used, derived from SARS-CoV-2 as well as from the common cold coronaviruses HCoV-NL63, HCoV-OC43 and HCoV-229E. Control cultures used a CEFX viral epitope pool as positive control, an HIV-1 Nef peptide pool as negative control, or no peptide. In around 9 COVID-19 convalescent patients and a handful of infection-naive healthy vaccine recipients, researchers compared the spike-specific CD4+ TCR repertoire from before mRNA vaccination with the repertoire from after. Points the paper makes about the study in general: The median count of SARS-CoV-2-reactive clonotypes went up from some 23 after infection to 35 to 40 after vaccination, although the change was not significant. Of the vaccine-specific clones found in convalescent patients, nearly all (304 of 307) were mono-reactive for SARS-CoV-2 spike instead of being cross-reactive with common cold coronaviruses. The number of convalescent patients in the study was relatively small, and the study did not examine early timepoints following natural infection. In convalescent patients, a median approximately 90% of post-vaccine SARS-CoV-2-reactive clones were detected only after vaccination, suggesting vaccine-specific priming.

The treatment or condition label corresponds to: roughly ten-day PBMC culture with coronavirus spike peptide pools or control peptides (ViraFEST assay). The ViraFEST assay was used in the study, in which antigen-specific T cells were expanded with peptide pools and expanded clonotypes were subsequently identified by TCR sequencing. Positive SARS-CoV-2 PCR tests in the convalescent patients dated from March to December 2020, before Alpha, Beta and Delta variants emerged in the United States. PBMCs were cultured at around 2 million per well in IMDM supplemented with approximately 5.3% human AB serum and about 9.6 IU/ml IL-2, with roughly 10 ug/ml peptide pools added. Half of the culture medium was replaced with fresh IL-2-containing medium on days 3 and 7. Once the cells had been in culture for over 9 days, the EasySep CD4+ T cell isolation kit was used to isolate CD4+ T cells by negative selection. PBMCs were separated from whole blood using Ficoll-Paque Plus gradient centrifugation and then either used fresh or cryopreserved at -140C. Each culture condition was generally run in triplicate wells.

The library came from PCR. DNA from cultured CD4+ T cells underwent TCR sequencing with the Oncomine TCR Beta short-read assay at the Johns Hopkins FTIC core. The QIAamp micro DNA kit was used to extract genomic DNA from the cultured CD4+ T cells. Oncomine TCR Beta libraries from cultured CD4+ T cells were pooled with unique dual indexes and sequenced on an Illumina iSeq 100. The authors' analysis ran thus. Non-productive sequences were removed, and CDR3s that did not start with C, did not end with F or W, or were shorter than 7 amino acids were discarded. Antigen-specific clonotypes were identified using the MANAFEST web application through comparison of peptide-stimulated wells with reference and other culture wells. For a clone to be called positive, the clone needed an FDR below 0.05, an odds ratio above 5, and a productive frequency above 0.1% in at least two of three replicate wells. Cross-reactive clonotypes were defined as significantly expanded in both SARS-CoV-2 spike wells and at least one common cold coronavirus spike condition. Using R version 3.6.1, CDR3 homology was evaluated through Levenshtein distances (stringdist) along with unrooted phylogenetic trees (ape). In-frame beta chains were kept once TCRdb had trimmed the public reads at Q25 with fastp and called clones with MiXCR. CDR3 protein duplicates are merged, each entry listing the most common genes and DNA. The V and J calls and clone size come from TCRdb's table, not from the authors' own analysis. The sample data list about 3,400 distinct CDR3 sequences, and 35% to 50% of these were observed just once. The top ten clonotypes cover roughly 49% of the sample.

This clonotype was recorded a few times. There is no known antigen for this receptor. Base-call qualities are not available, and no considerably larger clone is one nucleotide away. The CDR3 sequence holds 11 residues, the cysteine and phenylalanine included. The DNA shown is the 33-base CDR3, in frame from base 1. Trimming takes 2 bases from V and 5 bases from J, and the germline ends sit 3 bases apart. According to the germline V gene, CDR1 reads LGHNA and CDR2 reads YNFKEQ. This receptor was identified in a human donor who had recovered from COVID-19. The rearranged segments are TRBV4-2 and TRBJ2-5; the D gene is unclear. Sequenced input: CD4+ T cells from blood, cultured in vitro. The DNA sequence follows: TGTGCCAGCAGCCAAAAGGAGACCCAGTACTTC. The encoded protein is CASSQKETQYF.